This is a list of T cell receptor beta chains from one sample in a study of cytotoxic CD8 clonotypes in ibrutinib-treated CLL. Profiling relied on immunoSEQ multiplex PCR, and the TCRdb table lists in-frame clones only, not all of them. The repertoire holds 250,000 to 350,000 clones, with less than 85% as singletons. Sequenced here: PBMCs, sampled at disease progression, from a patient treated with ibrutinib. These receptor sequences come from a human donor with chronic lymphocytic leukemia. Both conserved end residues are part of each CDR3. The D gene is left open where the match is weak. A row's size may be missing; if present it is once, few, many or a size class.

abundance,v_gene,d_gene,j_gene,CDR3nt,CDR3aa
once,TRBV5-4,-,TRBJ1-1,TGTGCCAGCAGCGTAGGCATCTATCCGGCTTTCTTT,CASSVGIYPAFF
once,TRBV7-2,-,TRBJ1-1,TGTGCCAGCAGCCTATCGGACACTGAAGCTTTCTTT,CASSLSDTEAFF
few,TRBV5-1,-,TRBJ2-1,TGCGCCAGCAGCTTAACCTCTAGGGACAATGAGCAGTTCTTC,CASSLTSRDNEQFF
-,TRBV5-1,-,TRBJ2-3,TGCGCCAGCAGCTTGGCCTCGCGGGATACGCAGTATTTT,CASSLASRDTQYF
-,TRBV5-4,-,TRBJ2-5,TGTGCCAGCAGCCCCGTGGGAGCCTCCCTTACAGAGACCCAGTACTTC,CASSPVGASLTETQYF
once,TRBV19,-,TRBJ2-7,TGTGCCAGTAGTATCGGGCTGGGCTACGAGCAGTACTTC,CASSIGLGYEQYF
-,TRBV5-8,-,TRBJ1-2,TGTGCCAGCAGCTCTCAGATAGTCTATGGCTACACCTTC,CASSSQIVYGYTF
-,TRBV6-1,-,TRBJ2-7,TGTGCCAGCAGTGAGTCGGGTATATGGCAGAGCTACGAGCAGTACTTC,CASSESGIWQSYEQYF
few,TRBV5-6,-,TRBJ1-2,TGTGCCAGCAGCCTTACCCCGCCACATGGCTACACCTTC,CASSLTPPHGYTF
-,TRBV9,TRBD2,TRBJ2-7,TGTGCCAGCAGCCTTAGCGGGATCTCCTACGAGCAGTACTTC,CASSLSGISYEQYF
-,TRBV7-3,-,TRBJ2-3,TGTGCCAGCAGCAACACAGGGACAGATACGCAGTATTTT,CASSNTGTDTQYF
-,TRBV28,-,TRBJ2-1,TGTGCCAGCAGTTTGTCGCGGGAGCAGTTCTTC,CASSLSREQFF
once,TRBV7-6,TRBD2,TRBJ2-2,TGTGCCAGCAGCTTATACCCCCCCCGGGGGGTCGGGGAGCTGTTTTTT,CASSLYPPRGVGELFF
few,TRBV11-2,-,TRBJ1-3,TGTGCCAGCAGCTACGTCGTTCGAAACACCATATATTTT,CASSYVVRNTIYF
once,TRBV25-1,-,TRBJ2-7,TGTGCCAGCAGTGGCTGGGGGACCGAGCAGTACTTC,CASSGWGTEQYF
-,TRBV11-3,-,TRBJ2-7,TGTGCCAGCAGCCCCGGCAGGGCCTCCCACGAGCAGTACTTC,CASSPGRASHEQYF
-,TRBV28,-,TRBJ2-7,TGTGCCAGCAGTTTACATTTGGGTGGGGAGCAGTACTTC,CASSLHLGGEQYF
-,TRBV6-5,-,TRBJ1-5,TGTGCCAGCAGCCCCGGGTCGTATCAGCCCCAGCATTTT,CASSPGSYQPQHF
few,TRBV29-1,TRBD1,TRBJ1-1,TGCAGCGCCCTGACAGGGTCTAACACTGAAGCTTTCTTT,CSALTGSNTEAFF
few,TRBV18,TRBD2,TRBJ2-7,TGTGCCAGCTCACCGGTTGAAGCGGGGGGGCTTGGTAGCTCCTACGAGCAGTACTTC,CASSPVEAGGLGSSYEQYF
-,TRBV19,TRBD1,TRBJ1-2,TGTGCCAGTACCCCCGGGACAGCCAGGGGAACCTATGGCTACACCTTC,CASTPGTARGTYGYTF
-,TRBV19,-,TRBJ1-1,TGTGCCAGTAGTATACTATCACAGGGTTCTGAAGCTTTCTTT,CASSILSQGSEAFF
-,TRBV29-1,-,TRBJ2-5,TGCAGCGTGCCACACGGCGCAGAGACCCAGTACTTC,CSVPHGAETQYF
-,TRBV4-1,-,TRBJ1-2,TGCGCCAGCAGCCAGTCCCGGGACACCTATGGCTACACCTTC,CASSQSRDTYGYTF
-,TRBV5-4,-,TRBJ1-2,TGTGCCAGCAGCTTGGAGCGGGGAGGTGACTACACCTTC,CASSLERGGDYTF
-,TRBV9,-,TRBJ1-5,TGTGCCAGCAGCGTAGGCGGAGGGGGTCTGAATCAGCCCCAGCATTTT,CASSVGGGGLNQPQHF
-,TRBV9,TRBD2,TRBJ2-2,TGTGCCAGCAGCGGACCCGGGACTAGCGACCCCTCTGGGACCGGGGAGCTGTTTTTT,CASSGPGTSDPSGTGELFF
-,TRBV7-9,TRBD1,TRBJ1-2,TGTGCCAGCAGCCTATACAGGGGGTATGGCTACACCTTC,CASSLYRGYGYTF
-,TRBV6-1,-,TRBJ1-1,TGTGCCAGCAGTTCCAGGGGCAGGAACACTGAAGCTTTCTTT,CASSSRGRNTEAFF
-,TRBV10-2,-,TRBJ2-5,TGCGCCAGCAGTGATGCTGGGACACCTCAAGAGACCCAGTACTTC,CASSDAGTPQETQYF
-,TRBV13,-,TRBJ1-1,TGTGCCAGCAGCTTAGTAGGGATGAGGAACACTGAAGCTTTCTTT,CASSLVGMRNTEAFF
-,TRBV15,TRBD1,TRBJ2-1,TGTGCCACCAGCAAGAGAGGACAGGACAATGAGCAGTTCTTC,CATSKRGQDNEQFF
-,TRBV28,TRBD2,TRBJ2-5,TGTGCCAGCAGTTTATGGCTAGCGGGAGGGCCGGAGACCCAGTACTTC,CASSLWLAGGPETQYF
-,TRBV10-1,-,TRBJ2-2,TGCGCCCCCCCTGGGGCAGGTTTTTATTCCGGGGAGCTGTTTTTT,CAPPGAGFYSGELFF
-,TRBV2,TRBD1,TRBJ1-2,TGTGCCAGCAGTGACGTTACAGGGGCCCACTATGGCTACACCTTC,CASSDVTGAHYGYTF
few,TRBV28,TRBD1,TRBJ1-2,TGTGCCAGCAGTTTATTCGACAGGGCGAACGGCTACACCTTC,CASSLFDRANGYTF
-,TRBV28,-,TRBJ1-1,TGTGCCAGCAGCTTCGGGGGGGCTTTGAACACTGAAGCTTTCTTT,CASSFGGALNTEAFF
-,TRBV29-1,-,TRBJ2-2,TGCAGCGTGACGACAGTGGGCGGGGAGCTGTTTTTT,CSVTTVGGELFF
-,TRBV6-1,-,TRBJ1-5,TGTGCCAGCAGTGAAGTCGGGGGACGCTTTTGGGCGAATCAGCCCCAGCATTTT,CASSEVGGRFWANQPQHF
-,TRBV19,TRBD2,TRBJ2-3,TGTGCCAGTAGAACCGGGACTAGCGGGGGGGCTTGGCTTTCAGATACGCAGTATTTT,CASRTGTSGGAWLSDTQYF
-,TRBV9,TRBD2,TRBJ2-2,TGTGCCAGCACACGGACTAGTGGTACCGGGGAGCTGTTTTTT,CASTRTSGTGELFF
-,TRBV9,-,TRBJ1-2,TGTGCCAGCAGCGTAGGGGAGAGAGATGGCTACACCTTC,CASSVGERDGYTF
-,TRBV11-2,TRBD2,TRBJ2-7,TGTGCCAGCAGCCTAACGGGAGGGCCCGACTACGAGCAGTACTTC,CASSLTGGPDYEQYF
-,TRBV9,TRBD2,TRBJ2-1,TGTGCCAGCAGCGTTGGCGGGGCTAGCGGGGGTCCCAATGAGCAGTTCTTC,CASSVGGASGGPNEQFF
few,TRBV5-1,-,TRBJ2-5,TGCGCCAGCAGCTTATCACCCAACCAAGAGACCCAGTACTTC,CASSLSPNQETQYF
-,TRBV29-1,-,TRBJ2-7,TGCAGCGTCGCCCTCTCCGGGACTCGCTCCTACGAGCAGTACTTC,CSVALSGTRSYEQYF